The table lists the clone carrying this T cell receptor beta chain with a count of one. Its specificity is not known. As defined, naive CD8 cells were CD45RO-negative and positively selected for CCR7, with terminally differentiated effector memory CD45RA+ cells excluded. The data were taken from a study of shared clonotypes between healthy human individuals. Across the study: Used for every donor were three CD4 naive, three CD4 memory, two CD8 naive and one CD8 memory plate. General study findings and limits: A few donors had about 5.1% of their naive CD4 clonotypes in common.

Sequencing used immunoSEQ multiplex PCR; TCRdb keeps in-frame clones, though not all of them. The sample records about 2.2 million clones, 90% to 95% being singletons. Germline assignment: CDR1 MDHEN and CDR2 SYDVKM. CDR3 length equals 15 residues. V lost 5 bases to trimming and J lost 1 base, with 14 bases between them. The chain combines TRBV28 with TRBJ1-1, with a weak D call TRBD1 (6 bases). Sequencing was performed on naive CD8+ T cells from PBMCs. The sequence derives from a man between 18 and 35 years old in good health. Some clones in this sample may be carry-over from other donors' samples. The DNA of the CDR3 is TGTGCCAGCAGTCTAAGGGACAATAGGAACACTGAAGCTTTCTTT. Amino acid sequence: CASSLRDNRNTEAFF. The variable domain in full, with the rest retrieved from reference TRBV28 and TRBJ1-1, is DVKVTQSSRYLVKRTGEKVFLECVQDMDHENMFWYRQDPGLGLRLIYFSYDVKMKEKGDIPEGYSVSREKKERFSLILESASTNQTSMYLCASSLRDNRNTEAFFGQGTRLTVV.